This section outlines one T cell receptor (beta chain) sequence together with its context. What it binds is not known. Profiling relied on immunoSEQ multiplex PCR, and the TCRdb table lists in-frame clones only, not all of them. The data hold 20,000 to 25,000 clones, with approximately 97% observed a single time. The data were taken from a study of T cells after posttransplantation cyclophosphamide. Overall study results and limits: Blood and skin or GI T cell repertoires showed limited TRB overlap. Donor-recipient repertoire similarity was low at 1-2 months, rising over year one. After PTCy, TRB diversity resembled that of CNI/methotrexate controls.

The V gene's germline CDR1 is MNHNS and CDR2 SASEGT. This CDR3 is built from 13 residues. With 6 bases clipped from V and 2 bases from J, the junction kept 2 bases outside the gene matches. The naive gate required viable CD3+CD4+ or CD3+CD8+ cells with CCR7+CD45RA+CD45RO-CD95-CD27+CD28+ phenotype. On the day of bone marrow donation, the related graft donor provided peripheral blood. This TCR derives from a man in his fifties in good health, CMV-negative, and a related stem cell transplant donor. The rearrangement joins TRBV6-1 to TRBJ1-2; TRBD1 agrees at 8 bases. The specimen was naive CD4+ T cells sorted from PBMCs. This CDR3 reads CASSRTGNYGYTF. The CDR3 DNA is TGTGCCAGCAGCCGGACAGGGAACTATGGCTACACCTTC.